This TCR beta chain was recovered during a study of breast tumors, draining lymph nodes, adjacent tissues (dated by TCRdb to about 2016). Concerning the study at large: TCR beta repertoires were compared across tumor, adjacent nontumor tissue and axillary lymph nodes obtained from breast cancer patients. The study aimed to assess the relationships and possible T-cell exchange between tumor, surrounding tissue and draining lymph node repertoires in human breast cancer. What the research found in general, with its limitations: Tumor T-cell repertoires showed less diversity than lymph node repertoires and more diversity than nontumor tissue repertoires, and tumor T-cell repertoires showed preferential V and J gene usage. A scenario in which most tumor T cells derive from the lymph node and then expand within tumor tissue was judged to be consistent with the data. Tumor and nontumor tissue repertoires were significantly more similar in luminal-like than in basal-like breast cancer. The conclusion that tumor T cells originate in lymph nodes was presented as consistent with a hypothesis rather than as directly demonstrated.

Looking up the germline V gene (reference sequence) yields CDR1 LGHDT and CDR2 YNNKEL. Trimming leaves V shorter by 6 bases and J shorter by 3 bases, with the junction holding 12 bases beyond the gene matches. Its CDR3 holds 16 amino acids, cysteine through phenylalanine. The sequence is cut down to CDR3 DNA, 48 bases in frame from base 1. Instrument on record: Illumina HiSeq 2000. Multiplex PCR amplification was used to build the TCR beta chain libraries. High-throughput sequencing was used to analyze the amplified TCR beta chain products. TCRdb handled the public reads itself, with Q25 trimming in fastp and clone calling in MiXCR, and kept productive beta chains. Each record represents a unique CDR3 protein, reported with the most common genes and DNA among its rows. The sample table lists under 300,000 distinct CDR3 sequences, around 34% of them with a count of one. The ten largest clones capture 3% to 4.5% of the sample.

This clonotype has a handful of counts. Its antigen is unknown. One base away there is no much larger clone; base qualities are not given. The lymph node samples were taken from the axillary draining lymph nodes of breast cancer patients. The sequence came from a female donor with breast cancer. Some clones in this sample may be carry-over from other donors' samples. The sequenced sample consisted of axillary lymph node tissue. This chain is built from TRBV3-1 and TRBJ2-5; 8 junctional bases match TRBD2. In nucleotide form, the sequence is TGTGCCAGCAGTCTTTTGGGACTAGGAAGGGAAGAGACCCAGTACTTC. Its product reads: CASSLLGLGREETQYF.